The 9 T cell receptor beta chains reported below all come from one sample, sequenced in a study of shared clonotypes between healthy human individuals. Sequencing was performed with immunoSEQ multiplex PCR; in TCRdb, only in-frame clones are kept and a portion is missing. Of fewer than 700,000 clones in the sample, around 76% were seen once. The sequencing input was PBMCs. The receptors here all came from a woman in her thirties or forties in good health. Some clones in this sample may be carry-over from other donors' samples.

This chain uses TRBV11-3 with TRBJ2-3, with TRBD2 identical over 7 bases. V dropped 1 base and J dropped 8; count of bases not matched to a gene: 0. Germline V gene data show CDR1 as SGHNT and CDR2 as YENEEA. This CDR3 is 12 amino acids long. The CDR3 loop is CASSLGEGTQYF. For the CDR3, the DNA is TGTGCCAGCAGCTTAGGGGAGGGTACGCAGTATTTT.

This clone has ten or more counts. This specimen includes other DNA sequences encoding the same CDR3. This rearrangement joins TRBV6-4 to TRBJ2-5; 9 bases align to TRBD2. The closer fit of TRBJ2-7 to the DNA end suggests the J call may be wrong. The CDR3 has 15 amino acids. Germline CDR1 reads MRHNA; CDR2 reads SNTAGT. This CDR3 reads CASSAVLAGVDEQYF. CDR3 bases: TGTGCCAGCAGTGCGGTATTAGCGGGAGTTGACGAGCAGTACTTC.

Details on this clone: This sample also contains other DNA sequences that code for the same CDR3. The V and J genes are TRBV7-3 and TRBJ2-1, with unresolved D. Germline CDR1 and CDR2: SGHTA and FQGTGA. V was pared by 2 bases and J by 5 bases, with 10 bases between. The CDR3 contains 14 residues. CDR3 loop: CASSLSGRNNEQFF. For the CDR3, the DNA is TGTGCCAGCAGCTTATCGGGCCGGAACAATGAGCAGTTCTTC.

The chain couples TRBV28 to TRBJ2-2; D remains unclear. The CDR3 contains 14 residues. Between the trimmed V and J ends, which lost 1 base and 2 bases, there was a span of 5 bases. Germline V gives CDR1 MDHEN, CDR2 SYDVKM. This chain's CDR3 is CASSLSINTGELFF. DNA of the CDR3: TGTGCCAGCAGTTTATCCATTAACACCGGGGAGCTGTTTTTT.

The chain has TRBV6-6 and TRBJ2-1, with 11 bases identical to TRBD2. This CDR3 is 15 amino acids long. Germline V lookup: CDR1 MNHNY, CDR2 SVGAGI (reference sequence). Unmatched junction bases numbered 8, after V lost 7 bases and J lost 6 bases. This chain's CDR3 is CASTLAGGPSNEQFF. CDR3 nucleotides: TGTGCCAGCACCTTAGCGGGAGGGCCTAGCAATGAGCAGTTCTTC.

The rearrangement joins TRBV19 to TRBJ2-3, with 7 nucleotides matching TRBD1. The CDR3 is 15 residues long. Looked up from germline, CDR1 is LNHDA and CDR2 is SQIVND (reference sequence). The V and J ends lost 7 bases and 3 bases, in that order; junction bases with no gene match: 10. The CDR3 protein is CASTLRQGLTDTQYF. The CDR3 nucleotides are TGTGCCAGTACCCTTCGACAGGGTCTAACAGATACGCAGTATTTT.

The CDR3 loop reads CAWSVSYRGSDEQFF. The DNA of the CDR3 is TGTGCCTGGAGTGTTTCGTATCGGGGGTCTGATGAGCAGTTCTTC. The chain links TRBV30 to TRBJ2-1; a possible D gene is TRBD2 (6 bases). This CDR3 region has 15 residues. V was shortened by 0 bases and J by 8 bases, with 17 bases between the two germline ends. CDR1 GTSNPN and CDR2 SVGIG come from the germline V gene (reference sequence).

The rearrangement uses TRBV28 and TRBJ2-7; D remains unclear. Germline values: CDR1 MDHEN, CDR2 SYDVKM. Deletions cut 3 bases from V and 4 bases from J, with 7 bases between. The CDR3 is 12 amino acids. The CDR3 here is CASSFRPYEQYF. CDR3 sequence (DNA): TGTGCCAGCAGTTTTCGACCATACGAGCAGTACTTC. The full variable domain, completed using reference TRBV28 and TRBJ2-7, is DVKVTQSSRYLVKRTGEKVFLECVQDMDHENMFWYRQDPGLGLRLIYFSYDVKMKEKGDIPEGYSVSREKKERFSLILESASTNQTSMYLCASSFRPYEQYFGPGTRLTVT.

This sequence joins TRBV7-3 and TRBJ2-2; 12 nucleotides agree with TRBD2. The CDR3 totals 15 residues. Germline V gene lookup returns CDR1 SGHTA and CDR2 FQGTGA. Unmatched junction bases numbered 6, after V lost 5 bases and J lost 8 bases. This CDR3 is CASSPGLAGSGELFF. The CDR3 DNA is TGTGCCAGCAGCCCGGGACTAGCGGGCAGTGGGGAGCTGTTTTTT.